The rows below give T cell receptor beta chains drawn from one sample of a study of CD8+CD57+ T cells in acquired aplastic anemia. Each CDR3 protein gets one entry after TCRdb re-called the reads with MiXCR. The sample lists more than 150,000 distinct CDR3 sequences; 45% to 60% were seen once. The sequencing sample was made of sorted CD4+, CD8+, or CD8+CD57+ T cells (not recorded which) from PBMCs. The source of these receptors is a human donor with aplastic anemia. CDR3s include the opening cysteine and the closing phenylalanine or tryptophan. Fields, in order: CDR3 protein, CDR3 DNA, D gene, clone size, J gene, V gene. D genes are given only for firm matches. For some rows the clone size is stated as once, few or many, or as a class when expanded; others skip it.

CDR3aa: CASSGWGSTSYEQYF; CDR3nt: TGTGCCAGCAGTGGGTGGGGTAGTACGTCCTACGAGCAGTACTTC; d_gene: NA; abundance: few; j_gene: TRBJ2-7; v_gene: TRBV2
CDR3aa: CAISDLRASETQYF; CDR3nt: TGTGCCATCAGTGATTTAAGGGCAAGCGAGACCCAGTACTTC; d_gene: NA; abundance: once; j_gene: TRBJ2-5; v_gene: TRBV10-3
CDR3aa: CASTRGGGNTIYF; CDR3nt: TGTGCCAGCACCCGAGGTGGAGGAAACACCATATATTTT; d_gene: NA; abundance: many; j_gene: TRBJ1-3; v_gene: TRBV7-8
CDR3aa: CASSLVARRRPPEAFF; CDR3nt: TGTGCCAGCAGCTTAGTTGCGCGCCGCAGGCCTCCTGAAGCTTTCTTT; d_gene: NA; abundance: NA; j_gene: TRBJ1-1; v_gene: TRBV9
CDR3aa: CASSLTGASVAEQYF; CDR3nt: TGTGCCAGCAGCTTAACCGGGGCCTCAGTCGCCGAGCAGTACTTC; d_gene: NA; abundance: NA; j_gene: TRBJ2-7; v_gene: TRBV7-9
CDR3aa: CASSVAWDTEETQYF; CDR3nt: TGTGCCAGCAGCGTAGCATGGGACACAGAAGAGACCCAGTACTTC; d_gene: NA; abundance: NA; j_gene: TRBJ2-5; v_gene: TRBV7-3
CDR3aa: CASRTTGVGEKLFF; CDR3nt: TGCGCCAGCCGGACAACAGGGGTTGGTGAAAAACTGTTTTTT; d_gene: TRBD1; abundance: few; j_gene: TRBJ1-4; v_gene: TRBV5-1
CDR3aa: CASSQDIQGLRYEQYF; CDR3nt: TGCGCCAGCAGCCAAGACATACAGGGGCTCCGCTACGAGCAGTACTTC; d_gene: TRBD1; abundance: NA; j_gene: TRBJ2-7; v_gene: TRBV4-1
CDR3aa: CASSQAHSGTGYGYTF; CDR3nt: TGTGCCAGCAGCCAAGCACATTCCGGGACAGGCTACGGCTACACCTTC; d_gene: TRBD1; abundance: many; j_gene: TRBJ1-2; v_gene: TRBV14
CDR3aa: CASQAPEGYEQYF; CDR3nt: TGTGCCAGCCAAGCACCGGAGGGTTACGAGCAGTACTTC; d_gene: NA; abundance: few; j_gene: TRBJ2-7; v_gene: TRBV19
CDR3aa: CASSIGQGSSGANVLTF; CDR3nt: TGTGCCAGTAGTATAGGGCAGGGGAGCTCTGGGGCCAACGTCCTGACTTTC; d_gene: NA; abundance: NA; j_gene: TRBJ2-6; v_gene: TRBV19
CDR3aa: CASSEQGTQGDTQYF; CDR3nt: TGTGCCAGTAGTGAACAGGGGACGCAAGGAGATACGCAGTATTTT; d_gene: TRBD1; abundance: NA; j_gene: TRBJ2-3; v_gene: TRBV19
CDR3aa: CATSDLPGKQHF; CDR3nt: TGTGCCACCAGTGATTTGCCGGGGAAACAGCACTTC; d_gene: NA; abundance: NA; j_gene: TRBJ2-7; v_gene: TRBV24-1
CDR3aa: CSADGNSYEQYF; CDR3nt: TGCAGTGCGGACGGAAACTCCTACGAGCAGTACTTC; d_gene: NA; abundance: NA; j_gene: TRBJ2-7; v_gene: TRBV20-1
CDR3aa: CATSDSDRGNGYTF; CDR3nt: TGTGCCACCAGTGATTCGGACAGGGGCAATGGCTACACCTTC; d_gene: TRBD1; abundance: NA; j_gene: TRBJ1-2; v_gene: TRBV24-1
CDR3aa: CASSRGRPTYEQYF; CDR3nt: TGTGCCAGCAGTAGAGGGAGGCCTACCTACGAGCAGTACTTC; d_gene: NA; abundance: few; j_gene: TRBJ2-7; v_gene: TRBV25-1